The 12 T cell receptor beta chains in this list originate from one sample, sequenced in a study of T cell changes during pregnancy in multiple sclerosis (dated by TCRdb to the late 2010s). Libraries were constructed by the immunoSEQ multiplex PCR assay. TCRdb limited this immuneACCESS table to in-frame rearrangements with V and J called. A share of clones is missing; checked studies link under half to unresolved V genes, and the rest is unexplained. In all, the sample holds more than 45,000 clones, and under 95% of those were seen once. Around 0.6% of the sample goes to the ten largest clones. The sample in question was CD4+ T cells from peripheral blood mononuclear cells, obtained in the second trimester of pregnancy. The receptors were gathered from a female donor with multiple sclerosis, enrolled in a pregnancy study.

The chain combines TRBV5-1 with TRBJ2-1; 8 bases fit TRBD1. The V segment lost 0 bases and the J segment 7 bases; nucleotides outside the gene matches: 6. CDR1 and CDR2 (germline): SGHRS, YFSETQ. The CDR3 runs 15 residues. The CDR3 sequence is CASSLVSGGLNEQFF. CDR3 nucleotides: TGCGCCAGCAGCTTGGTTTCAGGGGGCCTGAATGAGCAGTTCTTC.

V usage is TRBV7-9 and J usage is TRBJ1-2; 12 bases map to TRBD1. The V segment lost 5 bases and the J segment 3 bases; nucleotides outside the gene matches: 13. Per germline, CDR1 SEHNR and CDR2 FQNEAQ (reference sequence). CDR3 size: 18 residues. CDR3 in DNA: TGTGCCAGCAGCCCCCTAGGGGACAGGGGGCTTCGCGACTATGGCTACACCTTC. Its protein product is CASSPLGDRGLRDYGYTF.

V and J are TRBV19 and TRBJ2-1; 10 bases line up with TRBD2. The CDR3 is made up of 19 amino acids. The germline V gene encodes CDR1 LNHDA and CDR2 SQIVND (reference sequence). Losses at the gene ends were 1 base for V and 9 bases for J; bases not matched to a gene: 18. The CDR3 DNA follows: TGTGCCAGTAGTATAGCGAGCCTTAGCGGGGGGATGGGGATTGGTGAGCAGTTCTTC. Amino acids: CASSIASLSGGMGIGEQFF.

Only one count was recorded for this clone. The V and J genes are TRBV21-1 and TRBJ1-1. TRBV21-1 is designated a pseudogene. The CDR3 is 18 amino acids. The DNA of the CDR3 is TGTGCCAGCAGCAAAGCCGACGTTCAGGAGGTAAATTACGCTGAAGCTTTCTTT. This translates into CASSKADVQEVNYAEAFF.

This chain joins TRBV7-2 and TRBJ1-5, with D possibly matching TRBD1 (5 bases). Germline values: CDR1 SGHTA, CDR2 FQGNSA. V lost 5 bases to trimming and J lost 2 bases, with 10 bases between them. This CDR3 contains 14 residues. This CDR3 is CASSRPGGNQPQHF. The CDR3 nucleotides are TGTGCCAGCAGCCGCCCGGGGGGCAATCAGCCCCAGCATTTT.

The rearrangement joins TRBV6-4 to TRBJ2-3; 9 bases fit TRBD1. The CDR3 contains 15 residues. V dropped 4 bases and J dropped 3; count of bases not matched to a gene: 5. The germline CDR1 and CDR2 sequences are MRHNA and SNTAGT. The CDR3 loop reads CASSADRGGTDTQYF. The CDR3 region has the DNA TGTGCCAGCAGTGCGGACAGGGGAGGGACAGATACGCAGTATTTT.

V is TRBV6-5 and J is TRBJ1-6, with 11 positions matching TRBD1. The CDR3 loop spans 15 amino acids. Unmatched junction bases numbered 8, after V lost 4 bases and J lost 12 bases. Germline V gene data show CDR1 as MNHEY and CDR2 as SVGAGI. CDR3 sequence reads: CASSSPGTGGVPLHF. The CDR3 region has the DNA TGTGCCAGCAGTTCACCCGGGACAGGGGGTGTACCCCTCCACTTT.

The chain couples TRBV6-5 to TRBJ2-5; 7 nucleotides match TRBD1. V was pared by 6 bases and J by 2 bases, with 6 bases of the junction left unmatched. This CDR3 contains 14 residues. CDR1 and CDR2 from the germline V gene are MNHEY and SVGAGI. DNA for the CDR3: TGTGCCAGCAGAACCCGGGACAGTCAAGAGACCCAGTACTTC. This encodes CASRTRDSQETQYF.

The chain combines TRBV5-1 with TRBJ1-6, with 10 nucleotides matching TRBD1. This CDR3 spans 16 amino acids. V shed 0 bases, J shed 7 bases, and the junction held 4 bases outside the gene matches. Germline values: CDR1 SGHRS, CDR2 YFSETQ. The CDR3 DNA follows: TGCGCCAGCAGCTTGGCTCCGACAGGGGGCAATTCACCCCTCCACTTT. Its translation is CASSLAPTGGNSPLHF.

Here the CDR3 reads CASSTRVRGLREPQHF. As DNA, the CDR3 is TGTGCCAGCAGCACCAGAGTCAGGGGGCTTAGGGAGCCCCAGCATTTT. The chain employs TRBV21-1 and TRBJ1-5; whether TRBD1, the table's D call, matches the DNA was not checked. TRBV21-1 is deemed a pseudogene. This CDR3 contains 16 residues.

The chain has TRBV19 and TRBJ1-4, with unresolved D. The length of the CDR3 is 14 residues. CDR1 is LNHDA and CDR2 is SQIVND in the germline V gene (reference sequence). Trimming shortened V by 4 bases and J by 3 bases, and 9 bases separated the two germline ends. CDR3 in amino acids: CASSRLGANEKLFF. CDR3 coding DNA: TGTGCCAGTAGTAGGCTCGGAGCTAATGAAAAACTGTTTTTT.

The gene calls are TRBV9 and TRBJ2-2; TRBD2 matches at 14 bases. Germline CDR1 reads SGDLS; CDR2 reads YYNGEE. V dropped 5 bases and J dropped 1; count of bases not matched to a gene: 7. The CDR3 spans 18 residues. DNA of the CDR3: TGTGCCAGCAGGAAGGGACTAGCGGGGGCCAAGAACACCGGGGAGCTGTTTTTT. Protein sequence: CASRKGLAGAKNTGELFF.